This is a list of T cell receptor beta chains from one sample in a study of graft-versus-host responses after intestinal transplantation. Profiled with immunoSEQ multiplex PCR; TCRdb holds only in-frame clones, not every one. The table lists fewer than 85,000 clones, 84% of them singletons, with about 0.4% in the top ten. No antigens are known for them. The specimen comprised unstimulated CD4+ T cells sorted from spleen or lymph node cells, sampled before transplant. The origin of the receptors is a human donor who was the organ donor for an intestinal transplant. CDR3s include the opening cysteine and the closing phenylalanine or tryptophan. The D gene is left open where the match is weak. Rows give clone size only sometimes, using once, few, many, or a class for an expanded clone.

>TRBV10-3|TRBJ1-3|.|.
TGTGCCATCAGCAGCTCTGGAAACACCATATATTTT
CAISSSGNTIYF
>TRBV7-2|TRBJ1-3|.|once
TGTGCCAGCAGCTTAGCGCGGGTCCACTCTGGAAACACCATATATTTT
CASSLARVHSGNTIYF
>TRBV7-2|TRBJ2-1|TRBD1|.
TGTGCCAGCAGCGCTCCTCCAGGGGGCCTTAGAGTCAAGCAGTTCTTC
CASSAPPGGLRVKQFF
>TRBV4-2|TRBJ1-1|.|.
TGTGCCAGCAGCCAAGAAGTCGGGGTTACGGGGACTGAAGCTTTCTTT
CASSQEVGVTGTEAFF
>TRBV2|TRBJ1-5|TRBD1|.
TGTGCCAGCAGTGATTGGGGACAGCATAGCAATCAGCCCCAGCATTTT
CASSDWGQHSNQPQHF
>TRBV5-4|TRBJ2-3|.|.
TGTGCCAGCAGCTTGTTTGCAGGGGTAGATACGCAGTATTTT
CASSLFAGVDTQYF
>TRBV7-2|TRBJ1-1|.|once
TGTGCCAGCAGCTTACAAATGAACACTGAAGCTTTCTTT
CASSLQMNTEAFF
>TRBV6-6|TRBJ1-2|.|few
TGTGCCAGCAGTTACGGCGCGGGAAGCTATGGCTACACCTTC
CASSYGAGSYGYTF
>TRBV6-5|TRBJ2-3|TRBD1|.
TGTGCCAGCAGTTACTCTGGACAGGGGATGACAGATACGCAGTATTTT
CASSYSGQGMTDTQYF
>TRBV5-8|TRBJ1-5|.|few
TGTGCCAGCAGCTTGGACGGGTCGAATCAGCCCCAGCATTTT
CASSLDGSNQPQHF
>TRBV10-3|TRBJ1-2|.|.
TGTGCCATCAGTGAGGGGCCGGCCGGTAACTATGGCTACACCTTC
CAISEGPAGNYGYTF
>TRBV25-1|TRBJ1-4|TRBD1|.
TGTGCCAGCAGTGACCCCGGGACAGGGCAAACTGAAAAACTGTTTTTT
CASSDPGTGQTEKLFF
>TRBV20-1|TRBJ1-2|.|.
TGCAGTGCCTCAGGGTATGGCTACACCTTC
CSASGYGYTF
>TRBV25-1|TRBJ1-5|.|.
TGTGCCAGCAGTGCTAGGGGGAGTCAGCCCCAGCATTTT
CASSARGSQPQHF
>TRBV2|TRBJ1-2|.|.
TGTGCCAGCAGTGAGGGGGGGGAAATCTACGGCTACACCTTC
CASSEGGEIYGYTF
>TRBV4-1|TRBJ2-3|.|.
TGCGCCAGCAGCCAACCAACAGGAGGGGGCACAGATACGCAGTATTTT
CASSQPTGGGTDTQYF
>TRBV29-1|TRBJ1-1|TRBD1|.
TGCAGCGCCGTGGACAGGGGGCGGCAAACTGAAGCTTTCTTT
CSAVDRGRQTEAFF
>TRBV13|TRBJ2-3|.|.
TGTGCCAGCAGCTTAATCGCTGATCGTAGGGGGGATACGCAGTATTTT
CASSLIADRRGDTQYF
>TRBV28|TRBJ1-2|TRBD1|.
TGTGCCAGCAGTTTATCGAAGGGGGCAAAGGGCTACACCTTC
CASSLSKGAKGYTF
>TRBV5-6|TRBJ2-5|.|.
TGTGCCAGCAGCTTGGATTTTAGGGGGTCATCCCCCCAAGAGACCCAGTACTTC
CASSLDFRGSSPQETQYF
>TRBV7-6|TRBJ2-3|.|.
TGTGCCAGCAGCTTTTCAGGGGAACCCACAGATACGCAGTATTTT
CASSFSGEPTDTQYF
>TRBV6-1|TRBJ1-1|TRBD1|.
TGTGCCAGCAGTGAGTGGACAGGAATGAACACTGAAGCTTTCTTT
CASSEWTGMNTEAFF
>TRBV10-3|TRBJ1-1|.|.
TGTGCCATCAGTGATCGGGGTGGCACTGAAGCTTTCTTT
CAISDRGGTEAFF
>TRBV6-1|TRBJ1-6|.|.
TGTGCCAGCAGTGACAGGGCGAGTTCACCCCTCCACTTT
CASSDRASSPLHF
>TRBV30|TRBJ2-3|.|.
TGTGCCTGGAGTGAAGGGGGGGAACGGGATACGCAGTATTTT
CAWSEGGERDTQYF
>TRBV4-1|TRBJ2-3|.|.
TGCGCCAGCAGCCAAGTTCATGGACAAGGAATAGATACGCAGTATTTT
CASSQVHGQGIDTQYF
>TRBV21-1|TRBJ1-5|.|.
TGTGCCAGCAGCAGCGGGACCTCTAGCAATCAGCCCCAGCATTTT
CASSSGTSSNQPQHF
>TRBV19|TRBJ1-4|TRBD1|many
TGTGCCACAGGGGGCGCGGGGGAAAAACTGTTTTTT
CATGGAGEKLFF
>TRBV5-4|TRBJ2-3|TRBD1|.
TGTGCCAGCAGCGTGACAGGGGACGGCACAGATACGCAGTATTTT
CASSVTGDGTDTQYF
>TRBV27|TRBJ2-1|TRBD2|once
TGTGCCAGCAGTTTATACGGGACTAGCGGGGACAATGAGCAGTTCTTC
CASSLYGTSGDNEQFF
>TRBV4-2|TRBJ1-3|TRBD1|few
TGTGCCAGCAGCCAAGAAGATACCACAGGGGGCCAAAACACCATATATTTT
CASSQEDTTGGQNTIYF
>TRBV10-3|TRBJ2-3|.|.
TGTGCCATCAGTGAGGCCCCTCCGGAGGATACGCAGTATTTT
CAISEAPPEDTQYF
>TRBV27|TRBJ1-2|TRBD1|few
TGTGCCAGCAGTTTTTGGGGACAGGGGATAAACTATGGCTACACCTTC
CASSFWGQGINYGYTF
>TRBV5-1|TRBJ2-1|TRBD2|.
TGCGCCAGTAACTGGATAGCGGGGGGGCGTGGCAATGAGCAGTTCTTC
CASNWIAGGRGNEQFF
>TRBV5-6|TRBJ1-3|.|few
TGTGCCAGCAGCCAAGAGGCCGTTTTCTCTGGAAACACCATATATTTT
CASSQEAVFSGNTIYF
>TRBV19|TRBJ1-5|.|.
TGTGCCAGTAAGTTTCCGGGTCCCCCTCAGCCCCAGCATTTT
CASKFPGPPQPQHF
>TRBV5-1|TRBJ1-3|.|.
TGCGCCAGCAGCTCCGGGACTGGAAACACCATATATTTT
CASSSGTGNTIYF
>TRBV7-2|TRBJ1-5|TRBD1|.
TGTGCCAGCAGCTTGCAGGGGGGTCAGCCCCAGCATTTT
CASSLQGGQPQHF
>TRBV5-1|TRBJ2-3|TRBD2|.
TGCGCCAGCAGCTTACTAGCGGGGACCCTGAACACAGATACGCAGTATTTT
CASSLLAGTLNTDTQYF
>TRBV6-5|TRBJ1-6|.|.
TGTGCCAGCAGCCGCCGAGATAATTCACCCCTCCACTTT
CASSRRDNSPLHF
>TRBV28|TRBJ2-5|TRBD1|.
TGTGCCAGCAGTTTACCTGGACAGGGGCTGGAGACCCAGTACTTC
CASSLPGQGLETQYF
>TRBV6-1|TRBJ2-5|.|.
TGTGCCAGCAGTGAAATAGTTAATGGGGCCGGACGGGAGACCCAGTACTTC
CASSEIVNGAGRETQYF
>TRBV5-6|TRBJ2-1|.|.
TGTGCCAGCAGCTTGGCGGGGGAATTAGCGGTCTACAATGAGCAGTTCTTC
CASSLAGELAVYNEQFF
>TRBV28|TRBJ1-6|TRBD1|once
TGTGCCAGCAGTTCCAATTCCAGGGGGCAATTTTCACCCCTCCACTTT
CASSSNSRGQFSPLHF
>TRBV30|TRBJ2-2|TRBD2|once
TGTGCCTGGAGTGTACCGGGGGGCACCGGGGAGCTGTTTTTT
CAWSVPGGTGELFF
>TRBV7-8|TRBJ2-5|TRBD2|.
TGTGCCAGCAGCTTAGTCCCACGACTAGCGGGGATCTACCAAGAGACCCAGTACTTC
CASSLVPRLAGIYQETQYF
>TRBV28|TRBJ2-2|TRBD1|.
TGTGCCAGCAGTTCCCCCCGAACTCGTCGGACAGGGATCGCCGGGGAGCTGTTTTTT
CASSSPRTRRTGIAGELFF
>TRBV30|TRBJ2-5|.|.
TGTGCCTGGAGTCGGGGACAAGAGACCCAGTACTTC
CAWSRGQETQYF
>TRBV5-1|TRBJ2-2|.|.
TGCGCCAGCAGCTTGATAGGGCAGGGAGGCACCGGGGAGCTGTTTTTT
CASSLIGQGGTGELFF
>TRBV9|TRBJ2-3|.|.
TGTGCCAGCAGCCCGGGTAGCAACGCAGATACGCAGTATTTT
CASSPGSNADTQYF
>TRBV27|TRBJ2-2|TRBD2|.
TGTGCCAGCAGCAAACCGGGACTAGCAACGAACACCGGGGAGCTGTTTTTT
CASSKPGLATNTGELFF
>TRBV28|TRBJ1-1|.|.
TGTGCCAGCAGTGGGACTGAGAACACTGAAGCTTTCTTT
CASSGTENTEAFF
>TRBV7-9|TRBJ2-6|.|.
TGTGCCAGCAGCTTAGCTAGCGGCTCTGGGGCCAACGTCCTGACTTTC
CASSLASGSGANVLTF
>TRBV27|TRBJ1-6|.|.
TGTGCCAGCAGTTTTCGGTCCTATAATTCACCCCTCCACTTT
CASSFRSYNSPLHF
>TRBV7-6|TRBJ2-2|.|.
TGTGCCAGCAGCTTGTCACGGGATCGTAACACCGGGGAGCTGTTTTTT
CASSLSRDRNTGELFF
>TRBV2|TRBJ2-3|TRBD1|.
TGTGCCAGCAGTGGGGACAGCCAAAACACAGATACGCAGTATTTT
CASSGDSQNTDTQYF